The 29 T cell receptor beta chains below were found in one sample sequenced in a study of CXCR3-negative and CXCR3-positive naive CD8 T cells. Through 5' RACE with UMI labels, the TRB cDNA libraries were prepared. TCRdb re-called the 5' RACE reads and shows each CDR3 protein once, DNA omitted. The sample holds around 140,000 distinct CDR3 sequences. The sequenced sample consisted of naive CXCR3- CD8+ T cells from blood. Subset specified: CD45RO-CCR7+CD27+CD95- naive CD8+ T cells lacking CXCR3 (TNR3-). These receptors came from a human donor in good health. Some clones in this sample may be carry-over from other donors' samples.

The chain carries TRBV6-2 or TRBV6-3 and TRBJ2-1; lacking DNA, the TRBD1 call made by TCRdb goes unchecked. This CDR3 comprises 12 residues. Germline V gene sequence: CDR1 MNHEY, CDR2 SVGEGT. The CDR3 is CATRQGVDEQFF.

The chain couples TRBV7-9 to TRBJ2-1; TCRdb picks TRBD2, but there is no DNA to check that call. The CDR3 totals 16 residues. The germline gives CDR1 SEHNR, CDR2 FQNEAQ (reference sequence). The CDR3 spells CASSSYQAGVGGEQFF.

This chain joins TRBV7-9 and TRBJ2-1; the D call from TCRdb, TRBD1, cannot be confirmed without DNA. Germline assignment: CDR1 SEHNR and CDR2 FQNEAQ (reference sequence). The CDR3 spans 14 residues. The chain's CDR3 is CASSLPGTYNEQFF.

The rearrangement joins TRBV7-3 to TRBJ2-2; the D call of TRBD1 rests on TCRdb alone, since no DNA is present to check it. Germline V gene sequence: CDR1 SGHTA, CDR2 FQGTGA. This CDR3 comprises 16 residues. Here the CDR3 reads CASSPGQGENTGELFF. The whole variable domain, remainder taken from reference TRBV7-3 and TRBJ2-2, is GAGVSQTPSNKVTEKGKYVELRCDPISGHTALYWYRQSLGQGPEFLIYFQGTGAADDSGLPNDRFFAVRPEGSVSTLKIQRTERGDSAVYLCASSPGQGENTGELFFGEGSRLTVL.

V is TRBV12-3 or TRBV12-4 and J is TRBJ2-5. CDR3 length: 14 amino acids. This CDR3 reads CASSGPLEQETQYF.

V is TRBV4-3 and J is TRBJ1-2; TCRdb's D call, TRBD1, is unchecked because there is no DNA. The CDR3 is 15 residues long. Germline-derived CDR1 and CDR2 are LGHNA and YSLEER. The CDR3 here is CASSQEKTGRDGYTF.

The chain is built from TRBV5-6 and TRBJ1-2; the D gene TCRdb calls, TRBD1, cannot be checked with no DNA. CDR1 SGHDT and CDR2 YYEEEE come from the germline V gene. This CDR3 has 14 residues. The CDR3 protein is CASSWGTKLYGYTF.

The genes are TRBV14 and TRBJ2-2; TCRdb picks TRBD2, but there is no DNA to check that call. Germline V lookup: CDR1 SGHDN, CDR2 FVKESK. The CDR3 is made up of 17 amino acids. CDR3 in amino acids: CASSQDGLAEATGELFF.

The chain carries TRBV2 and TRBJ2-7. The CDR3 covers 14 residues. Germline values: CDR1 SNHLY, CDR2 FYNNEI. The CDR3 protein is CASSRAGVNYEQYF.

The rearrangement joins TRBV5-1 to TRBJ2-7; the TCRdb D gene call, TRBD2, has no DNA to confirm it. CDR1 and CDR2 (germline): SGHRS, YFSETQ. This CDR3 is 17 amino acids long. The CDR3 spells CASSLEPSGTIAYEQYF. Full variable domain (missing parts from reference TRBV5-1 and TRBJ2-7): KAGVTQTPRYLIKTRGQQVTLSCSPISGHRSVSWYQQTPGQGLQFLFEYFSETQRNKGNFPGRFSGRQFSNSRSEMNVSTLELGDSALYLCASSLEPSGTIAYEQYFGPGTRLTVT.

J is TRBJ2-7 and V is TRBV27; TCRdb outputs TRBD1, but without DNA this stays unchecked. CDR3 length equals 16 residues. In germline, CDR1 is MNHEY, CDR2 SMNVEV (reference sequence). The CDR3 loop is CASSINPTGDSYEQYF.

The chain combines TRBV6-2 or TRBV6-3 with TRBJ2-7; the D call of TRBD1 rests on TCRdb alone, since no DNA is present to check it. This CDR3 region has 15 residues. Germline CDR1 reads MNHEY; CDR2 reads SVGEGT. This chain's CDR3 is CASTQFRDTYYEQYF.

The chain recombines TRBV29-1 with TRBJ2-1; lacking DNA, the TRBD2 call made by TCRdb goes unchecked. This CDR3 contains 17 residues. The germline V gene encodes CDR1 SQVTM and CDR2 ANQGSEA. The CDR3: CSVGGAGDTKHYNEQFF.

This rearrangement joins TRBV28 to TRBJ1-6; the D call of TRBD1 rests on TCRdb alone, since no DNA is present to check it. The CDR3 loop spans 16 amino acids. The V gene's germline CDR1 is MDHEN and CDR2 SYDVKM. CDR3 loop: CATKPLVRGENSPLHF. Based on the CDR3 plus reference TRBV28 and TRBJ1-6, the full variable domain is DVKVTQSSRYLVKRTGEKVFLECVQDMDHENMFWYRQDPGLGLRLIYFSYDVKMKEKGDIPEGYSVSREKKERFSLILESASTNQTSMYLCATKPLVRGENSPLHFGNGTRLTVT.

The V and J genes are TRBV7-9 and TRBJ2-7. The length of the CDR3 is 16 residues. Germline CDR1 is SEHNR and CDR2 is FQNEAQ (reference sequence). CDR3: CASTPTQDRGSYEQYF.

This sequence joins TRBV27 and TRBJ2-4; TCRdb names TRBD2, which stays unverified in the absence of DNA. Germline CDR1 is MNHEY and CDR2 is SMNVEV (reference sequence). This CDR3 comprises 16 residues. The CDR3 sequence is CASSLGGTSFRNIQYF.

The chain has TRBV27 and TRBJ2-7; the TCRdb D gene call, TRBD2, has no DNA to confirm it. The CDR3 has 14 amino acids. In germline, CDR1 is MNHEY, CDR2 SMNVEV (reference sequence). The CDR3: CASSLTPPGNEQYF.

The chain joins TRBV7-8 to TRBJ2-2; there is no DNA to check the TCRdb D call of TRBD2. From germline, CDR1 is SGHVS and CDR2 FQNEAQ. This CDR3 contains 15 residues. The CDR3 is CASSSGLAGVGELFF.

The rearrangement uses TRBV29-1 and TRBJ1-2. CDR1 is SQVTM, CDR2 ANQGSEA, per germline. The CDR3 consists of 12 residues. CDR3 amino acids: CSVERPNYGYTF.

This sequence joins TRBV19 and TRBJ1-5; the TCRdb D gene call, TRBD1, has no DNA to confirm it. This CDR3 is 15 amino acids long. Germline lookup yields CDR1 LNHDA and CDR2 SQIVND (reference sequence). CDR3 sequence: CASSSHGQGDQPQHF.

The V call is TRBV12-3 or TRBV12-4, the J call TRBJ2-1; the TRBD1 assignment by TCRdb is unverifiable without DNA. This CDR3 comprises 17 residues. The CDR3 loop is CASSLPGGARMYNEQFF.

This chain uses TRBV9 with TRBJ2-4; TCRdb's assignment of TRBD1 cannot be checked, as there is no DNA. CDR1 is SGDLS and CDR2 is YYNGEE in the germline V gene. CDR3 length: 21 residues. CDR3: CASSLRYLTAYSPGAKNIQYF.

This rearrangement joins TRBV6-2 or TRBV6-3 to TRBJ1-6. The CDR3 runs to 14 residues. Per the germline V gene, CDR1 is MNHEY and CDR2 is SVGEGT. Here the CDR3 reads CASSYYGNNSPLHF.

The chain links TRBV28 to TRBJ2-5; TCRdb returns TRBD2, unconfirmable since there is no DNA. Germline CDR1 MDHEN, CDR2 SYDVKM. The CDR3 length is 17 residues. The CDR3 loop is CASSLSLAGGQQETQYF.

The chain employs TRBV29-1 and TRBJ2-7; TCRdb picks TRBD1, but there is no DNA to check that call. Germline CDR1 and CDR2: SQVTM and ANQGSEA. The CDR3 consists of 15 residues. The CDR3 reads CSVESLGTGSYEQYF.

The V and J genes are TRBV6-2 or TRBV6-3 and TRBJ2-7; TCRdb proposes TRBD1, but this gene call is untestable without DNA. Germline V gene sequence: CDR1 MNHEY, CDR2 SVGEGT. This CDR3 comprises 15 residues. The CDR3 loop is CASSYRGQMAYEQYF.

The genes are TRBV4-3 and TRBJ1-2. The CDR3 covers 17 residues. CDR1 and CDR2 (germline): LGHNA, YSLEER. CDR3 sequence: CASSQDSPQTTNYGYTF.

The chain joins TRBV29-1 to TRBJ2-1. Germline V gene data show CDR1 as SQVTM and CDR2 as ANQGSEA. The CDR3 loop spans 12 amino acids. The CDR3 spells CSVEGYGNEQFF.

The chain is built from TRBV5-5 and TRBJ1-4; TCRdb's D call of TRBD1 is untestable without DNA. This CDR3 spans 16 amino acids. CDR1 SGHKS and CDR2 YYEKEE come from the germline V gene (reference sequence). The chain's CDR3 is CASSLDWVGVNEKLFF.